A single sample gave rise to the 5 T cell receptor beta chains below, sequenced in a study of blood T cell repertoires in COVID-19. Only in-frame clones appear in the TCRdb table, and some are missing; sequencing was by immunoSEQ multiplex PCR. This table has 110,000 to 150,000 clones, more than 60% appearing once. The specimen sequenced was peripheral blood. These receptor sequences come from a man of 80 years or more with acute or convalescent COVID-19.

This clone has a handful of counts. The CDR3 loop is CASSYLLAGREQYF. The CDR3, as DNA: TGTGCCAGCAGTTACCTCCTAGCCGGGCGCGAGCAGTACTTC. The chain links TRBV6-2 or TRBV6-3 to TRBJ2-7; the D gene is possibly TRBD2 (5 bases). Germline V gene data show CDR1 as MNHEY and CDR2 as SVGEGT. V lost 2 bases, J lost 6 bases, and 14 bases lay in between. This CDR3 comprises 14 residues.

The chain recombines TRBV5-5 with TRBJ2-3, with TRBD2 matching 8 bases. The V segment lost 4 bases and the J segment 0 bases; nucleotides outside the gene matches: 10. CDR3 length: 17 amino acids. The germline V gene encodes CDR1 SGHKS and CDR2 YYEKEE (reference sequence). The CDR3 region is CASSRGTSGSSTDTQYF. CDR3 nucleotides: TGTGCCAGCAGCCGCGGGACCAGCGGGAGTAGCACAGATACGCAGTATTTT.

This clone was seen at least ten times. The chain joins TRBV11-2 to TRBJ1-4, with a weak D call TRBD1 (6 bases). V lost 1 base, J lost 0 bases, and 15 bases lay in between. Germline CDR1 and CDR2: SGHAT and FQNNGV. The CDR3 runs to 18 residues. DNA of the CDR3: TGTGCCAGCAGCTTAGCCCCAGGGGAAATACCAACTAATGAAAAACTGTTTTTT. Protein product: CASSLAPGEIPTNEKLFF.

The chain carries TRBV5-6 and TRBJ2-7, with 10 bases fitting TRBD2. Losses at the gene ends were 1 base for V and 2 bases for J; bases not matched to a gene: 6. In germline, CDR1 is SGHDT, CDR2 YYEEEE. The CDR3 is made up of 16 amino acids. CDR3 DNA sequence: TGTGCCAGCAGCTTGTGGTCTAGCGGGGGCCCCTACGAGCAGTACTTC. It codes for CASSLWSSGGPYEQYF.

The CDR3 spells CASRGASHAGELFF. The CDR3 coding sequence is TGTGCCAGCAGGGGGGCGTCGCATGCCGGGGAGCTGTTTTTT. This chain uses TRBV2 with TRBJ2-2; D is perhaps TRBD1 (6 bases). Germline-derived CDR1 and CDR2 are SNHLY and FYNNEI. Trimming cost V 6 bases and J 6 bases, with 14 bases left between them. CDR3 length equals 14 residues.